These T cell receptor beta chains were read from a single sample in a study of graft-versus-host responses after intestinal transplantation. Sequencing used immunoSEQ multiplex PCR; TCRdb keeps in-frame clones, though not all of them. The sample lists about 40,000 clones; roughly nine tenths were seen once. The sample was PBMCs, taken about 330 days after intestinal transplant. Receptors originate from a human patient who received an intestinal transplant, so some T cells may come from the graft donor. The CDR3 runs from the conserved cysteine through the conserved F or W. The D gene is left open where the match is weak. For some rows the clone size is stated as once, few or many, or as a class when expanded; others skip it.

V,size,D,J,CDR3,DNA
TRBV10-3,NA,TRBD2,TRBJ2-6,CAISESRLAEISGANVLTF,TGTGCCATCAGTGAGTCGAGGCTAGCGGAGATCTCTGGGGCCAACGTCCTGACTTTC
TRBV7-3,NA,TRBD2,TRBJ2-3,CASSSGLAGVWADTQYF,TGTGCCAGCAGCTCGGGACTAGCGGGAGTATGGGCAGATACGCAGTATTTT
TRBV4-2,NA,TRBD2,TRBJ2-2,CASSLPGLGTGELFF,TGTGCCAGCAGCCTACCGGGACTAGGCACCGGGGAGCTGTTTTTT
TRBV5-1,NA,TRBD1,TRBJ2-7,CASSWTGKGSEQYF,TGCGCCAGCAGCTGGACAGGGAAAGGTAGCGAGCAGTACTTC
TRBV9,NA,TRBD1,TRBJ2-7,CASSPSSGTGAQYF,TGTGCCAGCAGCCCATCATCCGGGACAGGGGCGCAGTACTTC
TRBV18,NA,NA,TRBJ2-7,CASSPPARPSYEQYF,TGTGCCAGCTCACCACCGGCACGACCGTCCTACGAGCAGTACTTC
TRBV18,NA,NA,TRBJ2-3,CASSPGTPRGTQYF,TGTGCCAGCTCACCTGGGACTCCTCGGGGTACGCAGTATTTT
TRBV5-1,NA,NA,TRBJ2-7,CASSGDPHHEQYF,TGCGCCAGCAGCGGGGACCCCCATCACGAGCAGTACTTC
TRBV11-2,NA,NA,TRBJ2-7,CASSQSDRQYF,TGTGCCAGCAGCCAATCGGACAGGCAGTACTTC
TRBV27,NA,NA,TRBJ2-3,CASSPHLAPTDTQYF,TGTGCCAGCAGTCCCCATCTGGCCCCCACAGATACGCAGTATTTT
TRBV7-6,once,TRBD2,TRBJ2-1,CASGTSAEQFF,TGTGCCAGCGGGACTAGCGCTGAGCAGTTCTTC
TRBV19,once,NA,TRBJ1-4,CASSIPFAAAEKLFF,TGTGCCAGTAGTATCCCATTTGCGGCCGCGGAAAAACTGTTTTTT
TRBV29-1,NA,NA,TRBJ2-1,CSVAAWGDNEQFF,TGCAGCGTTGCGGCGTGGGGAGACAATGAGCAGTTCTTC
TRBV29-1,NA,NA,TRBJ1-2,CSVEDGAVYGYTF,TGCAGCGTTGAAGACGGGGCAGTATATGGCTACACCTTC
TRBV6-5,NA,TRBD1,TRBJ2-7,CASSYGTASYEQYF,TGTGCCAGCAGTTACGGGACAGCTTCCTACGAGCAGTACTTC
TRBV28,NA,TRBD2,TRBJ2-7,CASQEIGLAGDEQYF,TGTGCCAGCCAGGAGATAGGACTAGCGGGAGACGAGCAGTACTTC
TRBV29-1,NA,NA,TRBJ1-3,CSARDGALGGNTIYF,TGCAGCGCCCGGGACGGCGCTCTGGGAGGAAACACCATATATTTT
TRBV10-2,NA,NA,TRBJ2-7,CASSSTGTYEQYF,TGCGCCAGCTCCTCGACAGGAACCTACGAGCAGTACTTC
TRBV2,once,TRBD1,TRBJ1-4,CASRGTGTRAEKLFF,TGTGCCAGCAGGGGGACAGGGACCCGGGCGGAAAAACTGTTTTTT
TRBV5-5,NA,NA,TRBJ1-3,CASSLQGFSGNTIYF,TGTGCCAGCAGCTTACAGGGTTTTTCTGGAAACACCATATATTTT
TRBV6-5,NA,TRBD1,TRBJ2-7,CASSTTGGEQYF,TGTGCCAGCAGTACCACAGGGGGCGAGCAGTACTTC
TRBV6-6,NA,TRBD1,TRBJ2-4,CASSYSGTENIQYF,TGTGCCAGCAGTTACTCGGGGACAGAAAACATTCAGTACTTC
TRBV28,NA,NA,TRBJ1-2,CASTSMRDGYTF,TGTGCCAGCACCTCAATGCGGGACGGCTACACCTTC
TRBV7-9,once,TRBD1,TRBJ1-2,CASSSDTDRVEGYTF,TGTGCCAGCAGTTCTGACACGGACAGGGTAGAGGGCTACACCTTC
TRBV4-1,NA,TRBD2,TRBJ2-7,CASSLTRRGGSYEQYF,TGCGCCAGCAGCCTCACAAGGCGCGGGGGGAGCTACGAGCAGTACTTC
TRBV9,NA,TRBD2,TRBJ2-3,CASSPGGGTDTQYF,TGTGCCAGCAGCCCCGGGGGGGGCACAGATACGCAGTATTTT
TRBV28,NA,NA,TRBJ2-7,CASSLRGGYEQYF,TGTGCCAGCAGTTTAAGGGGCGGCTACGAGCAGTACTTC
TRBV2,few,NA,TRBJ2-2,CASGFGVSVTGELFF,TGTGCCAGCGGCTTTGGGGTTTCGGTTACCGGGGAGCTGTTTTTT
TRBV19,NA,TRBD1,TRBJ1-1,CASSIRGQGNTEAFF,TGTGCCAGTAGTATCCGCGGACAGGGGAACACTGAAGCTTTCTTT
TRBV7-2,NA,NA,TRBJ2-3,CASSLVTVREWFFWDTQYF,TGTGCCAGCAGCTTAGTGACAGTCAGGGAGTGGTTTTTCTGGGATACGCAGTATTTT
TRBV10-2,NA,TRBD1,TRBJ2-1,CASLDRGGSYNEQFF,TGCGCCAGCTTGGACAGGGGTGGTTCCTACAATGAGCAGTTCTTC
TRBV6-5,NA,TRBD1,TRBJ2-5,CASSYSTGGGETQYF,TGTGCCAGCAGTTATTCGACAGGGGGTGGGGAGACCCAGTACTTC
TRBV28,NA,NA,TRBJ2-5,CASSLGQYETQYF,TGTGCCAGCAGTTTAGGGCAGTACGAGACCCAGTACTTC
TRBV9,NA,TRBD2,TRBJ2-3,CASSVDPWGTSGLTDTQYF,TGTGCCAGCAGCGTAGACCCGTGGGGGACTAGCGGGCTAACAGATACGCAGTATTTT
TRBV6-1,NA,TRBD1,TRBJ1-2,CASSSTGPPGYGYTF,TGTGCCAGCAGTTCGACAGGGCCCCCGGGCTATGGCTACACCTTC
TRBV25-1,NA,NA,TRBJ1-5,CASSEYISNQPQHF,TGTGCCAGCAGTGAATATATCAGCAATCAGCCCCAGCATTTT
TRBV18,once,NA,TRBJ1-5,CASSPLRGWGQPQHF,TGTGCCAGCTCACCATTAAGGGGGTGGGGTCAGCCCCAGCATTTT
TRBV9,NA,NA,TRBJ2-2,CASSVVGANTGELFF,TGTGCCAGCAGCGTAGTTGGGGCGAACACCGGGGAGCTGTTTTTT
TRBV2,once,TRBD2,TRBJ2-1,CASSATSGGYNEQFF,TGTGCCAGCAGCGCTACTAGCGGGGGCTACAATGAGCAGTTCTTC
TRBV6-5,NA,NA,TRBJ2-7,CASSYKGQGPYEQYF,TGTGCCAGCAGTTATAAGGGGCAAGGACCCTACGAGCAGTACTTC
TRBV7-9,NA,TRBD1,TRBJ1-2,CASSFLWTGNDYGYTF,TGTGCCAGCAGCTTTTTATGGACAGGGAATGACTATGGCTACACCTTC
TRBV28,NA,NA,TRBJ2-1,CASSSAGTKQFF,TGTGCCAGCAGTTCCGCCGGGACGAAGCAGTTCTTC
TRBV15,NA,NA,TRBJ2-3,CATSRPLTDTQYF,TGTGCCACCAGCAGACCGCTCACAGATACGCAGTATTTT
TRBV29-1,NA,NA,TRBJ1-1,CSAERDGTEAFF,TGCAGCGCAGAACGAGATGGCACTGAAGCTTTCTTT
TRBV4-1,few,NA,TRBJ2-3,CASSRQSTDTQYF,TGCGCCAGCAGCCGCCAAAGCACAGATACGCAGTATTTT
TRBV6-5,NA,NA,TRBJ2-1,CASKGVNEQFF,TGTGCCAGCAAGGGGGTAAATGAGCAGTTCTTC
TRBV28,NA,NA,TRBJ1-5,CASLGRVYSQPQHF,TGTGCCAGCCTGGGCAGGGTCTACTCTCAGCCCCAGCATTTT
TRBV7-3,NA,NA,TRBJ2-7,CASSLGAGYEQYF,TGTGCCAGCAGCTTAGGGGCGGGCTACGAGCAGTACTTC
TRBV6-1,NA,NA,TRBJ2-3,CASSEAGTRTDTQYF,TGTGCCAGCAGTGAAGCGGGAACGCGGACAGATACGCAGTATTTT
TRBV5-1,NA,NA,TRBJ1-2,CASSYGKGHGYTF,TGCGCCAGCAGCTATGGGAAGGGCCACGGCTACACCTTC
TRBV6-4,NA,TRBD1,TRBJ2-3,CASSSRQGATDTQYF,TGTGCCAGCAGTTCTCGACAGGGGGCCACAGATACGCAGTATTTT
TRBV7-3,NA,NA,TRBJ2-7,CASSLSLGSFYEQYF,TGTGCCAGCAGCTTAAGTCTTGGGTCTTTCTACGAGCAGTACTTC
TRBV5-1,NA,NA,TRBJ2-1,CASSYYNEQFF,TGCGCCAGCAGCTACTACAATGAGCAGTTCTTC
TRBV4-3,NA,NA,TRBJ1-2,CASSQDNYYGYTF,TGCGCCAGCAGCCAAGACAACTACTATGGCTACACCTTC